The 32 T cell receptor beta chains below come from one sample, sequenced in a study of T cell responses to AZD1222 COVID-19 vaccine. Only in-frame clones appear in the TCRdb table, and some are missing; sequencing was by immunoSEQ multiplex PCR. The sample lists under 200,000 clones, approximately 94% occurring once. The specimen was peripheral blood, collected on day 0 of AZD1222 vaccination. The receptor set was obtained from an adult in good health.

The V gene is TRBV7-6, the J gene TRBJ2-7, with D unresolved. The CDR3 loop spans 14 amino acids. Germline V gene data show CDR1 as SGHVS and CDR2 as FNYEAQ. V gave up 1 base and J gave up 6 bases, with 13 bases separating them. CDR3 amino acids: CASSLDSSSAEQYF. The CDR3 DNA reads TGTGCCAGCAGCTTAGACTCTTCATCGGCCGAGCAGTACTTC.

The chain couples TRBV6-2 or TRBV6-3 to TRBJ1-4; D remains ambiguous. The V gene's germline CDR1 is MNHEY and CDR2 SVGEGT. This CDR3 contains 15 residues. The ends were cut back, 4 bases at V and 4 bases at J, with 13 bases in the middle. The CDR3 sequence: CASSWTRSSNEKLFF. The CDR3 DNA sequence: TGTGCCAGCAGTTGGACTAGAAGCAGTAATGAAAAACTGTTTTTT.

This chain connects TRBV10-3 to TRBJ2-7; TRBD1 matches 7 bases. Germline CDR1 is ENHRY and CDR2 is SYGVKD. After removal of 7 bases from V and 6 bases from J, the junction contained 9 bases not matched to a gene. The CDR3 covers 13 residues. The CDR3 reads CAIKGTDEREQYF. The CDR3 DNA is TGTGCCATCAAAGGGACAGATGAGCGCGAGCAGTACTTC.

The chain employs TRBV18 and TRBJ1-5, with 7 bases matching TRBD1. Germline V gives CDR1 KGHSH, CDR2 LQKENI. This CDR3 contains 17 residues. Trimming removed 4 bases from V and 0 bases from J; junction bases left unmatched: 9. This CDR3 is CASSLGQPNLSNQPQHF. DNA of the CDR3: TGTGCCAGCTCACTGGGACAGCCCAATCTTAGCAATCAGCCCCAGCATTTT.

The V and J genes are TRBV13 and TRBJ2-2; D unclear. Trimming left V 4 bases short and J 0 bases short, with 15 bases between. Germline V gene data show CDR1 as PRHDT and CDR2 as FYEKMQ (reference sequence). This CDR3 comprises 17 residues. The CDR3: CASSYDITGTNTGELFF. The CDR3 DNA follows: TGTGCCAGCAGCTACGACATTACGGGCACGAACACCGGGGAGCTGTTTTTT. Full variable domain (remainder filled in from reference TRBV13 and TRBJ2-2): AAGVIQSPRHLIKEKRETATLKCYPIPRHDTVYWYQQGPGQDPQFLISFYEKMQSDKGSIPDRFSAQQFSDYHSELNMSSLELGDSALYFCASSYDITGTNTGELFFGEGSRLTVL.

This sequence joins TRBV4-1 and TRBJ1-1; D is perhaps TRBD1 (5 bases). Per germline, CDR1 MGHRA and CDR2 YSYEKL. The germline V and J ends were trimmed by 8 bases and 10 bases, with 14 bases remaining between them. The CDR3 is 11 amino acids. CDR3 bases: TGCGCCAGCGCCACTGGAGACAGAGCTTTCTTT. Amino acid sequence: CASATGDRAFF.

The chain couples TRBV7-9 to TRBJ2-1, with TRBD2 matching over 9 bases. There are 19 residues in the CDR3. The germline V gene has CDR1 SEHNR and CDR2 FQNEAQ (reference sequence). The V gene end was trimmed by 4 bases and the J gene end by 5 bases; junction bases not matched to a gene: 18. For the CDR3, the DNA is TGTGCCAGCAGCTCCTTTAGCGGGAGCAAGACTCGATCCAACAATGAGCAGTTCTTC. Its translation: CASSSFSGSKTRSNNEQFF.

The chain links TRBV4-1 to TRBJ2-5; 8 nucleotides align to TRBD1. CDR3 size: 16 residues. The V and J ends lost 1 base and 4 bases, in that order; junction bases with no gene match: 8. The V gene's germline CDR1 is MGHRA and CDR2 YSYEKL. The chain's CDR3 is CASSQGTTGDPETQYF. The CDR3 bases are TGCGCCAGCAGCCAAGGTACGACAGGGGACCCAGAGACCCAGTACTTC.

The rearrangement links TRBV4-1 to TRBJ2-3; weak D call: TRBD1 (5 bases). The CDR3 sequence is 14 residues long. Between the trimmed V and J ends, which lost 0 bases and 6 bases, there was a span of 10 bases. Per the germline V gene, CDR1 is MGHRA and CDR2 is YSYEKL. CDR3 residues: CASSQETATDTQYF. Here the CDR3 DNA reads TGCGCCAGCAGCCAAGAGACAGCAACCGATACGCAGTATTTT.

The chain has TRBV6-5 and TRBJ1-5, with D hard to call. The CDR3 runs to 15 residues. Germline lookup yields CDR1 MNHEY and CDR2 SVGAGI. Trimming removed 2 bases from V and 0 bases from J, with 8 bases in between. The chain's CDR3 is CASSYAGNSNQPQHF. In nucleotides, the CDR3 is TGTGCCAGCAGTTACGCGGGCAATAGCAATCAGCCCCAGCATTTT.

This chain connects TRBV5-6 to TRBJ2-7; D not resolved. CDR1 is SGHDT, CDR2 YYEEEE, per germline. The CDR3 has 13 amino acids. Trimming cost V 0 bases and J 2 bases, with 6 bases left between them. The CDR3 reads CASSLGPTYEQYF. As DNA, the CDR3 is TGTGCCAGCAGCTTGGGGCCTACCTACGAGCAGTACTTC. Complete variable domain (other parts from reference TRBV5-6 and TRBJ2-7): DAGVTQSPTHLIKTRGQQVTLRCSPKSGHDTVSWYQQALGQGPQFIFQYYEEEERQRGNFPDRFSGHQFPNYSSELNVNALLLGDSALYLCASSLGPTYEQYFGPGTRLTVT.

The rearrangement links TRBV19 to TRBJ1-1, with D unresolved. This CDR3 is 11 amino acids long. V lost 11 bases to trimming and J lost 5 bases, with 12 bases between them. Germline CDR1 and CDR2: LNHDA and SQIVND (reference sequence). This chain's CDR3 is CAAGGPTEAFF. CDR3 coding DNA: TGTGCCGCCGGAGGACCGACTGAAGCTTTCTTT.

CDR3 bases: TGTGCCAGCAGTCGGACTAGCGGGTCCTACGAGCAGTACTTC. Its translation: CASSRTSGSYEQYF. The chain has TRBV6-2 or TRBV6-3 and TRBJ2-7, with TRBD2 matching 11 bases. Per the germline V gene, CDR1 is MNHEY and CDR2 is SVGEGT. The CDR3 is 14 amino acids. J lost 1 base, V lost 5 bases, and 1 base had no gene match.

The CDR3 nucleotides read TGTGCCAGCAGCCCGACAGTCCCTAAGTGGGTGGACACTGAAGCTTTCTTT. The encoded protein is CASSPTVPKWVDTEAFF. The V call is TRBV7-9, the J call TRBJ1-1; D is perhaps TRBD1 (5 bases). The CDR3 consists of 17 residues. V was pared by 5 bases and J by 3 bases, with 22 bases between. From germline, CDR1 is SEHNR and CDR2 FQNEAQ (reference sequence). Full variable domain (outside the CDR3, taken from reference TRBV7-9 and TRBJ1-1): DTGVSQNPRHKITKRGQNVTFRCDPISEHNRLYWYRQTLGQGPEFLTYFQNEAQLEKSRLLSDRFSAERPKGSFSTLEIQRTEQGDSAMYLCASSPTVPKWVDTEAFFGQGTRLTVV.

This clone appeared a few times. The rearrangement uses TRBV9 and TRBJ2-1; 12 nucleotides line up with TRBD2. V lost 3 bases to trimming and J lost 3 bases; unmatched junction nucleotides: 4. There are 16 residues in the CDR3. The germline V gene encodes CDR1 SGDLS and CDR2 YYNGEE. CDR3 nucleotides: TGTGCCAGCAGCGGACAGACTAGCGGGAGCTACAATGAGCAGTTCTTC. It specifies CASSGQTSGSYNEQFF.

The chain carries TRBV6-5 and TRBJ2-2; TRBD1 aligns across 7 bases. The trim removed 6 bases at V and 6 bases at J, leaving 7 bases unmatched. Germline assignment: CDR1 MNHEY and CDR2 SVGAGI. This CDR3 has 14 residues. CDR3 residues: CASRQGLNSGELFF. CDR3 bases: TGTGCCAGCAGACAGGGGCTTAATTCCGGGGAGCTGTTTTTT.

This clone was observed a handful of times. The J gene is TRBJ1-3, the V gene TRBV7-6; no firm D call. V was trimmed by 5 bases and J by 0 bases, leaving 11 bases between them. CDR3 size: 15 residues. Germline-derived CDR1 and CDR2 are SGHVS and FNYEAQ. The CDR3 is CASSPKTGSGNTIYF. CDR3 nucleotide sequence: TGTGCCAGCAGCCCCAAAACGGGCTCTGGAAACACCATATATTTT.

This rearrangement joins TRBV5-4 to TRBJ2-3; maybe TRBD2 (6 bases). Per germline, CDR1 SGHNT and CDR2 YYREEE (reference sequence). V lost 5 bases and J lost 1, with 14 bases in between. The CDR3 is 15 residues long. CDR3 protein: CASRDQDYRTDTQYF. In nucleotides, the CDR3 is TGTGCCAGCAGGGACCAGGACTACCGCACAGATACGCAGTATTTT.

V usage is TRBV20-1 and J usage is TRBJ2-7; D is perhaps TRBD2 (5 bases). Per the germline V gene, CDR1 is DFQATT and CDR2 is SNEGSKA (reference sequence). This CDR3 region has 13 residues. The V end was cut by 3 bases, the J end by 3 bases, with 12 bases between. CDR3 DNA sequence: TGCAGTGCTAGTGCTATTGGAGGCTACGAGCAGTACTTC. This codes for CSASAIGGYEQYF.

CDR3 sequence reads: CASSDQRGTEAFF. CDR3 in DNA: TGTGCCAGCAGCGATCAACGGGGGACTGAAGCTTTCTTT. The rearrangement links TRBV6-2 or TRBV6-3 to TRBJ1-1, with D maybe TRBD1 (5 bases). Germline V lookup: CDR1 MNHEY, CDR2 SVGEGT. CDR3 size: 13 residues. Deletions cut 6 bases from V and 5 bases from J, with 13 bases between.

This chain joins TRBV6-5 and TRBJ2-7; 8 positions match TRBD2. The germline gives CDR1 MNHEY, CDR2 SVGAGI. The V and J ends lost 9 bases and 1 base, in that order; junction bases with no gene match: 11. The CDR3 is 15 amino acids. CDR3 DNA sequence: TGTGCCAGTATCCGGGGACTAGTGGCTTCCTACGAGCAGTACTTC. Amino acids: CASIRGLVASYEQYF.

This clone has only a few counts. The rearrangement links TRBV11-1 to TRBJ2-7; D might be TRBD1 or TRBD2, each matching 6 bases. The CDR3 contains 14 residues. V dropped 5 bases and J dropped 7 bases, with 18 bases sitting between them. Germline V gives CDR1 SGHAT, CDR2 FQDESV (reference sequence). The CDR3 region is CASSSSSGGLEQYF. CDR3 in DNA: TGTGCCAGCAGCAGCAGCTCCGGGGGCCTTGAGCAGTACTTC.

The chain recombines TRBV3-1 (or the pseudogene TRBV3-2) with TRBJ2-7; no firm D call. V was trimmed by 0 bases and J by 6 bases, leaving 21 bases between them. Germline V gene sequence: CDR1 LGHDT, CDR2 YNNKEL (reference sequence). The CDR3 is 17 residues long. The CDR3: CASSQERTSHLTGEQYF. CDR3 coding DNA: TGTGCCAGCAGCCAAGAGCGAACCTCACATCTTACGGGCGAGCAGTACTTC.

The rearrangement uses TRBV2 and TRBJ1-2; D is unresolved. This CDR3 region has 13 residues. V gave up 6 bases and J gave up 7 bases, with 15 bases separating them. From germline, CDR1 is SNHLY and CDR2 FYNNEI. The CDR3 loop is CASSGTGYSGYTF. CDR3 bases: TGTGCCAGCAGCGGTACTGGGTACTCTGGCTACACCTTC.

In DNA, the CDR3 is TGTGCCAGTCACATAAAGCCGGGGTCCAAGGAGGACTATGGCTACACCTTC. It yields the protein CASHIKPGSKEDYGYTF. This chain links TRBV7-9 with TRBJ1-2; D not resolved. The V and J ends lost 9 bases and 3 bases respectively, with 26 bases between them. Germline loops: CDR1 SEHNR, CDR2 FQNEAQ (reference sequence). This CDR3 has 17 amino acids.

This clone was counted a single time. The rearrangement joins TRBV19 to TRBJ2-7; 7 bases fit TRBD1. The CDR3 is 15 amino acids. From germline, CDR1 is LNHDA and CDR2 SQIVND (reference sequence). The trim removed 1 base at V and 2 bases at J, leaving 5 bases unmatched. In DNA form, the CDR3 reads TGTGCCAGTAGTATAGGGACAGGAAGGGCCTACGAGCAGTACTTC. This sequence encodes CASSIGTGRAYEQYF.

The CDR3 protein is CASSPRAGYTGELFF. CDR3 DNA: TGTGCCAGTAGCCCTAGGGCAGGGTACACCGGGGAGCTGTTTTTT. The chain uses TRBV19 and TRBJ2-2, with TRBD1 as a possible D gene (5 bases). The CDR3 runs 15 residues. Germline V gene lookup returns CDR1 LNHDA and CDR2 SQIVND (reference sequence). V gave up 6 bases and J gave up 3 bases, with 14 bases separating them.

This chain joins TRBV5-1 and TRBJ1-1; D is undetermined. This CDR3 comprises 13 residues. Germline V gene data show CDR1 as SGHRS and CDR2 as YFSETQ. V lost 4 bases to trimming and J lost 3 bases, with 10 bases between them. In DNA form, the CDR3 reads TGCGCCAGCAGCCCCCTGTCAGACACTGAAGCTTTCTTT. Protein product: CASSPLSDTEAFF.

The J gene is TRBJ2-1, the V gene TRBV9; D perhaps matches TRBD2 (6 bases). Trimming cost V 0 bases and J 2 bases, with 12 bases left between them. The CDR3 sequence is 16 residues long. Germline V gene data show CDR1 as SGDLS and CDR2 as YYNGEE. CDR3 sequence: CASSVGLEGPYNEQFF. The DNA of the CDR3 is TGTGCCAGCAGCGTAGGTCTGGAGGGCCCCTACAATGAGCAGTTCTTC.

This chain links TRBV10-3 with TRBJ2-7; D not resolved. The CDR3 has 14 amino acids. The V end lost 3 bases, the J end lost 2 bases, and 11 bases lay between the germline ends. The germline gives CDR1 ENHRY, CDR2 SYGVKD. The chain's CDR3 is CAISDGPSAYEQYF. CDR3 DNA sequence: TGTGCCATCAGTGATGGGCCTTCCGCCTACGAGCAGTACTTC.

This sequence joins TRBV7-2 and TRBJ1-1; the D is unclear. Germline assignment: CDR1 SGHTA and CDR2 FQGNSA. The CDR3 has 14 amino acids. Trimming took 2 bases from V and 1 from J, leaving 8 bases between them. CDR3 residues: CASSLTTANTEAFF. CDR3 nucleotide sequence: TGTGCCAGCAGCTTAACAACAGCGAACACTGAAGCTTTCTTT.

The V and J genes are TRBV5-5 and TRBJ1-1; unclear D gene. Germline CDR1 SGHKS, CDR2 YYEKEE (reference sequence). This CDR3 region has 15 residues. The ends were cut back, 1 base at V and 0 bases at J, with 10 bases in the middle. The CDR3: CASSLRETLNTEAFF. The DNA of the CDR3 is TGTGCCAGCAGCTTGCGGGAAACCTTGAACACTGAAGCTTTCTTT. The entire variable domain, with the rest obtained from reference TRBV5-5 and TRBJ1-1, is as follows: DAGVTQSPTHLIKTRGQQVTLRCSPISGHKSVSWYQQVLGQGPQFIFQYYEKEERGRGNFPDRFSARQFPNYSSELNVNALLLGDSALYLCASSLRETLNTEAFFGQGTRLTVV.